This TCR beta chain was found in a study of blood T cell repertoires in COVID-19. Study-level information: COVID-19 samples from acute and convalescent phases originated in the United States, Italy and Spain. PBMCs, B-cell-depleted T cells, or T cells provided the cDNA or gDNA that made up the material.

Under the authors' procedure: Reference gene primer amplification gave nucleated cell count estimates. Using immunoSEQ multiplex PCR, the repertoire was profiled, and TCRdb retains in-frame clones only, with some absent. D and trimming come from the DNA, and the V and J calls and clone size come from that table. The data contain 70,000 to 85,000 clones, approximately 86% of them singletons. V dropped 5 bases and J dropped 6 bases, with 11 bases sitting between them. Germline lookup yields CDR1 MDHEN and CDR2 SYDVKM. The CDR3 has 12 residues. The chain combines TRBV28 with TRBJ2-7; D is ambiguous. This receptor was identified in a woman aged 55-69 years with acute or convalescent COVID-19. The sequenced sample was peripheral blood. CDR3 region: CASSPRVIEQYF. In DNA form, the CDR3 reads TGTGCCAGCAGTCCCCGTGTAATCGAGCAGTACTTC. Supplemented by reference TRBV28 and TRBJ2-7, the full variable domain reads DVKVTQSSRYLVKRTGEKVFLECVQDMDHENMFWYRQDPGLGLRLIYFSYDVKMKEKGDIPEGYSVSREKKERFSLILESASTNQTSMYLCASSPRVIEQYFGPGTRLTVT.